This T cell receptor beta chain was identified during a study of vaccination effects on CD4 cells after COVID-19. Overall study: Samples came from a couple of convalescent patients 16 days and one week before vaccination.

With regard to this clone: Antigen: not known.

The CDR3 runs 17 residues. Germline V gene data show CDR1 as SEHNR and CDR2 as FQNEAQ (reference sequence). V dropped 2 bases and J dropped 1 base, with 17 bases sitting between them. Sequencing followed a ViraFEST assay step that expanded antigen-specific CD4+ T cells with viral peptide pools. Isolation of CD4+ T cells took place after less than twelve days of culture. This person's SARS-CoV-2 infection, confirmed by PCR, occurred between March and December 2020. They grew approximately 2.1 million PBMC in each well, adding 10 IU/ml IL-2 and around 10 ug/ml peptides. Half-medium exchanges with IL-2 medium took place on days 3 and 7. Repertoires were generated with immunoSEQ multiplex PCR, while TCRdb's copy carries only in-frame clones and drops some. In the table there are tens of thousands of clones, more than 65% of which are singletons. Findings and limits, study-wide: After vaccination, at late timepoints, clones induced by infection and by vaccine contracted markedly.

The V gene is TRBV7-9, the J gene TRBJ1-1, with D perhaps TRBD1 (6 bases). This sample comprised CD4+ T cells from PBMCs cultured with HIV peptides, obtained before COVID-19 vaccination. Indicated subset: HIV-1 Nef peptide pool negative control/reference culture. The clonotype originates from a human donor who had a prior SARS-CoV-2 infection. The DNA for the CDR3 is TGTGCCAGCAGCTTACTGGGGGCAGCTGGTTCGAACACTGAAGCTTTCTTT. Its protein is CASSLLGAAGSNTEAFF.